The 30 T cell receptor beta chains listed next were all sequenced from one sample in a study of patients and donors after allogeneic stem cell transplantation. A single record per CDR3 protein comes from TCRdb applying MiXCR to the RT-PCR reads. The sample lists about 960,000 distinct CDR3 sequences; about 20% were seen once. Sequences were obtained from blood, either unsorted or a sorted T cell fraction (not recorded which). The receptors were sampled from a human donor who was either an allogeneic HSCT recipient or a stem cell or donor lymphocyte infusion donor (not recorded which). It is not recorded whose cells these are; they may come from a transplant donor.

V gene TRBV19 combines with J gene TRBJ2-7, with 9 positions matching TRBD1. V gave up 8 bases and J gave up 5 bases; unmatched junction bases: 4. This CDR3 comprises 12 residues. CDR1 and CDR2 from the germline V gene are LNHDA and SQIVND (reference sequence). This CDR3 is CASRQGGNEQYF. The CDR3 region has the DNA TGTGCCAGTCGACAGGGGGGAAACGAGCAGTACTTC.

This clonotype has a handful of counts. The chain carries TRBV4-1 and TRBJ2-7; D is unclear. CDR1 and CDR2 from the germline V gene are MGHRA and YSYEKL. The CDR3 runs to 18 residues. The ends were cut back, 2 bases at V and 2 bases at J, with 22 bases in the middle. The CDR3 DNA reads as TGCGCCAGCAGCCAAACATACCCGCGCGGCGCCTCTACCTACGAGCAGTACTTC. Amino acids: CASSQTYPRGASTYEQYF.

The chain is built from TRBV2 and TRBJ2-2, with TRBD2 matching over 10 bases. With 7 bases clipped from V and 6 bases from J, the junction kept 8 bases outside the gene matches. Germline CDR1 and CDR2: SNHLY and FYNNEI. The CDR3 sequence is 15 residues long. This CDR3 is CASTRTSGTSGELFF. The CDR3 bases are TGTGCCAGCACCAGGACTAGCGGTACTTCCGGGGAGCTGTTTTTT.

The CDR3 protein is CASSGRTEVIETQYF. For the CDR3, the DNA is TGTGCCAGCAGCGGTCGGACAGAAGTTATAGAGACCCAGTACTTC. The V gene is TRBV7-9, the J gene TRBJ2-5; TRBD1 might be the D (6 bases). V was pared by 5 bases and J by 4 bases, with 17 bases between. The length of the CDR3 is 15 residues. Germline V gives CDR1 SEHNR, CDR2 FQNEAQ (reference sequence).

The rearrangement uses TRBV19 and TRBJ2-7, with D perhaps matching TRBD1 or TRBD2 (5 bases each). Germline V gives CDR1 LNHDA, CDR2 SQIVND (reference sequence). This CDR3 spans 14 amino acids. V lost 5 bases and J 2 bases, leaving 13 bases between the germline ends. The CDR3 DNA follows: TGTGCCAGTAGTTCCTGGGACGGGACCTACGAGCAGTACTTC. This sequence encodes CASSSWDGTYEQYF.

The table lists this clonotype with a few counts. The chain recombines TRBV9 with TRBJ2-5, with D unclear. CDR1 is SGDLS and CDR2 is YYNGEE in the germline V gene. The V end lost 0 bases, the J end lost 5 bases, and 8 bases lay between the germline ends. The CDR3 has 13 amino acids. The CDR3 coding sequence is TGTGCCAGCAGCGTAGTCCAAGGGGAGACCCAGTACTTC. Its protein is CASSVVQGETQYF.

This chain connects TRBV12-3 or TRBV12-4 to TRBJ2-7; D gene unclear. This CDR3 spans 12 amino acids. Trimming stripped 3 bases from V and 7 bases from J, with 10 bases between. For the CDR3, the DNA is TGTGCCAGCAGTTTGGGCTACTTTGAGCAGTACTTC. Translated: CASSLGYFEQYF.

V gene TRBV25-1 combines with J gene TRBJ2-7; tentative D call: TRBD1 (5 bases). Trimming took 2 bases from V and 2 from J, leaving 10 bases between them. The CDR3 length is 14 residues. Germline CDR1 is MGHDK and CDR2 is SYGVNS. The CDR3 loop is CASSELQGTYEQYF. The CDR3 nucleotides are TGTGCCAGCAGTGAACTTCAGGGAACCTACGAGCAGTACTTC.

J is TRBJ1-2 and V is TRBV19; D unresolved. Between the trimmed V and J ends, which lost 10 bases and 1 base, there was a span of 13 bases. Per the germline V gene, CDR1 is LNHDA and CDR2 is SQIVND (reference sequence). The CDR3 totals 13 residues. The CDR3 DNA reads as TGTGCCACCCGAAGGCAGAGTAACTATGGCTACACCTTC. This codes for CATRRQSNYGYTF.

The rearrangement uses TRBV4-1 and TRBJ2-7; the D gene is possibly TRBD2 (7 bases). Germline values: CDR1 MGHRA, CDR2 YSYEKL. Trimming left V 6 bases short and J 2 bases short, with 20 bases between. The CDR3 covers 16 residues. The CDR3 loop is CASSPGGGTPTYEQYF. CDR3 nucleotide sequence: TGCGCCAGCAGTCCTGGGGGGGGGACACCTACCTACGAGCAGTACTTC.

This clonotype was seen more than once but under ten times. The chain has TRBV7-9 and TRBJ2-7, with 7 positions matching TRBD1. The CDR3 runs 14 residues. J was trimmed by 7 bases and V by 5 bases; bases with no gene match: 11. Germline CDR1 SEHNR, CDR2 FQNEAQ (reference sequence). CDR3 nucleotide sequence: TGTGCCAGCAGCACCGGGACAGCCTTGGGGGAGCAGTACTTC. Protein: CASSTGTALGEQYF. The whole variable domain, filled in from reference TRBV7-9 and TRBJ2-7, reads DTGVSQNPRHKITKRGQNVTFRCDPISEHNRLYWYRQTLGQGPEFLTYFQNEAQLEKSRLLSDRFSAERPKGSFSTLEIQRTEQGDSAMYLCASSTGTALGEQYFGPGTRLTVT.

This CDR3 reads CASSQTLSGKGTYNEQFF. The CDR3 coding sequence is TGTGCCAGCAGCCAAACCCTTAGCGGGAAGGGCACCTACAATGAGCAGTTCTTC. The rearrangement uses TRBV11-1 and TRBJ2-1; TRBD2 matches 8 bases. This CDR3 spans 18 amino acids. The germline gives CDR1 SGHAT, CDR2 FQDESV (reference sequence). Unmatched junction bases numbered 14, after V lost 5 bases and J lost 2 bases.

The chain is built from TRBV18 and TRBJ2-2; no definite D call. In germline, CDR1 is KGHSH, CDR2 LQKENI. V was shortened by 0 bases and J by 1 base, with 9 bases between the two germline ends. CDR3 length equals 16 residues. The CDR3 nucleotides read TGTGCCAGCTCACCACCTGAACGGAGGAACACCGGGGAGCTGTTTTTT. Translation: CASSPPERRNTGELFF.

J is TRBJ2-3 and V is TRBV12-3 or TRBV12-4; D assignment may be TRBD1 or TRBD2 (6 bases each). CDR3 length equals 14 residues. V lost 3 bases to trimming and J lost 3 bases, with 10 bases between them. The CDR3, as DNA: TGTGCCAGCAGTTTTAGGGGGGAAACAGATACGCAGTATTTT. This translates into CASSFRGETDTQYF.

The CDR3 sequence is CASTLRGSSYNEQFF. CDR3 sequence (DNA): TGTGCCAGCACCCTTCGAGGGAGCTCCTACAATGAGCAGTTCTTC. This chain joins TRBV27 and TRBJ2-1, with TRBD2 as a possible D gene (5 bases). The germline V gene has CDR1 MNHEY and CDR2 SMNVEV (reference sequence). Trimming shortened V by 7 bases and J by 0 bases, and 13 bases separated the two germline ends. There are 15 residues in the CDR3.

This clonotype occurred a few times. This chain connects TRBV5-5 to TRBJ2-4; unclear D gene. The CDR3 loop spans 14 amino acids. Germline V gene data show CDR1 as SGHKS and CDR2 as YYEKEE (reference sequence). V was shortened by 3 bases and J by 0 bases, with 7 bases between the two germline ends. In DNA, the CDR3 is TGTGCCAGCAGCTCTGTCCTAGCCAAAAACATTCAGTACTTC. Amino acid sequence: CASSSVLAKNIQYF.

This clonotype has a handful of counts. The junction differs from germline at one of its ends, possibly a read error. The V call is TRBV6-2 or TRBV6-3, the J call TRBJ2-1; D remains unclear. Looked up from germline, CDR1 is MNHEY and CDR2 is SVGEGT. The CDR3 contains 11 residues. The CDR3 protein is CASSNSNEQFF. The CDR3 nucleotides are TGTGCCAGCAGTAACTCCAATGAGCAGTTCTTC.

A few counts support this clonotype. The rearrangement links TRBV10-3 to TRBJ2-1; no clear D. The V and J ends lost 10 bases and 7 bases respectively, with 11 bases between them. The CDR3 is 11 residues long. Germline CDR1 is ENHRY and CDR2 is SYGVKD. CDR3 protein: CATGWLNEQFF. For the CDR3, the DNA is TGTGCCACCGGATGGTTAAATGAGCAGTTCTTC.

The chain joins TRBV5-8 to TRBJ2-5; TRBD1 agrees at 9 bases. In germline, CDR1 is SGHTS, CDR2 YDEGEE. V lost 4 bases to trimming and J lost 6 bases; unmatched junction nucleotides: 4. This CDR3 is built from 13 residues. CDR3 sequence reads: CASSGGQGQTQYF. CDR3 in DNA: TGTGCCAGCAGCGGAGGACAGGGGCAGACCCAGTACTTC.

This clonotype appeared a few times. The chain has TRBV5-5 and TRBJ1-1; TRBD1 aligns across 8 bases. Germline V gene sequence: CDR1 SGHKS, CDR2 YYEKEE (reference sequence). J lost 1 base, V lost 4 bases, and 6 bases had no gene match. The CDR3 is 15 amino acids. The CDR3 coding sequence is TGTGCCAGCAGCCCCCAGGACAGGGCGAACACTGAAGCTTTCTTT. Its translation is CASSPQDRANTEAFF.

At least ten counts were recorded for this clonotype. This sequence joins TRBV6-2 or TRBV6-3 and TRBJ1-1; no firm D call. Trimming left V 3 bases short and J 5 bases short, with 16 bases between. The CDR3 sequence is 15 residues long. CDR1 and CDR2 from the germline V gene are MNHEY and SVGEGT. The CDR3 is CASSYSPSLGTEAFF. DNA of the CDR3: TGTGCCAGCAGTTATTCGCCCAGCCTAGGGACTGAAGCTTTCTTT.

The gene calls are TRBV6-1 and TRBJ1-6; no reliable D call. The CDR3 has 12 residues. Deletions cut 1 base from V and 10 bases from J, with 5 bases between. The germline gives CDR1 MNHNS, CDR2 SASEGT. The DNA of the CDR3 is TGTGCCAGCAGTGAAGGGTCGTCACCCCTCCACTTT. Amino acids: CASSEGSSPLHF.

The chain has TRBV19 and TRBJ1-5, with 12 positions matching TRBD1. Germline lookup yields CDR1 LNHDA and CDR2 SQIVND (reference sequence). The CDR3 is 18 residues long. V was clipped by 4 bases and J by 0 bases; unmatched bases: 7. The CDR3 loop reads CASSTRDRGPLSNQPQHF. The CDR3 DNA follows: TGTGCCAGTAGTACCCGGGACAGGGGGCCCCTTAGCAATCAGCCCCAGCATTTT.

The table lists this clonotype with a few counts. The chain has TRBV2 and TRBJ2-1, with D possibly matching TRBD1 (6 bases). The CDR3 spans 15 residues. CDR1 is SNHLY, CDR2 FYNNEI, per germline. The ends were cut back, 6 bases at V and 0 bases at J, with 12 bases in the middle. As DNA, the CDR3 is TGTGCCAGCAGACGACAGGTTAGCTCCTACAATGAGCAGTTCTTC. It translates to CASRRQVSSYNEQFF.

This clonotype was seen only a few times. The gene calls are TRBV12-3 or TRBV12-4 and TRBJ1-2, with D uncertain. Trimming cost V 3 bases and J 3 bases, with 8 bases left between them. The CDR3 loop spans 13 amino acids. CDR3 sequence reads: CASSFLRYYGYTF. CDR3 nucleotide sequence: TGTGCCAGCAGTTTTCTAAGGTACTATGGCTACACCTTC.

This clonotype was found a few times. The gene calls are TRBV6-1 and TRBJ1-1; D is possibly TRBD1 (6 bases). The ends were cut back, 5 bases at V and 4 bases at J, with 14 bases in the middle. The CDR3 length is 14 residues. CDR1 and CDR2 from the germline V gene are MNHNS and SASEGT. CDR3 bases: TGTGCCAGCAGTCCCTACACAGGGCGCACTGAAGCTTTCTTT. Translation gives CASSPYTGRTEAFF.

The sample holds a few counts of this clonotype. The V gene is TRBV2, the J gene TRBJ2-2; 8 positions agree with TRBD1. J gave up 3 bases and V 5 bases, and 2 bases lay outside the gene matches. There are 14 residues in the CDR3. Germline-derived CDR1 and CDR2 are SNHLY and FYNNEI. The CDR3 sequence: CASSHRGDTGELFF. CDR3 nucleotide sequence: TGTGCCAGCAGTCACAGGGGGGACACCGGGGAGCTGTTTTTT. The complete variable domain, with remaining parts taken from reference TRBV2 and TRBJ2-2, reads EPEVTQTPSHQVTQMGQEVILRCVPISNHLYFYWYRQILGQKVEFLVSFYNNEISEKSEIFDDQFSVERPDGSNFTLKIRSTKLEDSAMYFCASSHRGDTGELFFGEGSRLTVL.

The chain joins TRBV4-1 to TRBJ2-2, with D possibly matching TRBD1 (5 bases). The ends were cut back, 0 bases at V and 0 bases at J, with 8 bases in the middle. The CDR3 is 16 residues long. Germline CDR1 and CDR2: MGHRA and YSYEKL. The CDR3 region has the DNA TGCGCCAGCAGCCAAGAGGGGCACCCGAACACCGGGGAGCTGTTTTTT. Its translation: CASSQEGHPNTGELFF.

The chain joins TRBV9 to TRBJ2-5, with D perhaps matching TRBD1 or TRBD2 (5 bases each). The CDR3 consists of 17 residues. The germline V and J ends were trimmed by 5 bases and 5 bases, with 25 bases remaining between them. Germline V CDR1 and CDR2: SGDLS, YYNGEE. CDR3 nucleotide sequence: TGTGCCAGCAGTGGGCGTTTCAGCGCCTCGAGGGACGAGACCCAGTACTTC. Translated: CASSGRFSASRDETQYF.

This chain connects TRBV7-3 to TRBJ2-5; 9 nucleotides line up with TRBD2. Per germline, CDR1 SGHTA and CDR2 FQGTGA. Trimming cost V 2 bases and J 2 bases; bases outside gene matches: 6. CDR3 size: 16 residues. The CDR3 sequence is CASSLGPSGEQETQYF. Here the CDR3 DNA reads TGTGCCAGCAGCTTAGGGCCTAGCGGGGAGCAAGAGACCCAGTACTTC.